The clone carrying this T cell receptor beta chain was seen a handful of times. Its antigen is unknown. Sequencing targeted expressed TCRB transcripts, as all isolated RNA had been reverse transcribed. Clones were read by immunoSEQ multiplex PCR, and TCRdb kept only the in-frame ones, dropping some. This sample carries a few hundred thousand clones, roughly a tenth of them seen once, and the ten largest clones take about 0.64%. The data originate from a study of beta chain features in type 1 diabetes. CDR3 length: 15 amino acids. In germline, CDR1 is MNHEY, CDR2 SVGAGI. Between the trimmed V and J ends, which lost 0 bases and 7 bases, there was a span of 15 bases. Study outcomes and limitations: Whether TCRB rearrangement is influenced by HLA type was left unresolved in this analysis. Compared with healthy donors, patients appeared to share more similar naive, central memory and regulatory TCRB repertoires. TCRB CDR3s from Type 1 diabetes patients were moderately but significantly shorter in all four CD4+ subsets.

Populations obtained by sorting all exceeded 95% purity. The receptor was isolated from a man younger than 40 with type 1 diabetes. The chain uses TRBV6-5 and TRBJ1-2; a possible D gene is TRBD1 (5 bases). Sequenced sample: central memory CD4+ T cells from blood. The CDR3 bases are TGTGCCAGCAGTTACTCCAACCGTCCCGGGGGTGGCTACACCTTC. Amino acid sequence: CASSYSNRPGGGYTF.